The next 9 T cell receptor beta chains were all read from a single sample in a study of cytomegalovirus exposure and HLA in healthy donors. A multiplex PCR was run with 60 Vbeta primers and 13 Jbeta primers. Produced via immunoSEQ multiplex PCR; TCRdb's table is partial and in-frame only. Of over 95,000 clones listed, approximately 80% are singletons. Specimen: PBMCs. Receptors were obtained from a female donor in good health and CMV-seronegative.

This clone showed up just once. The chain combines TRBV5-4 with TRBJ2-3; 7 nucleotides agree with TRBD2. The length of the CDR3 is 16 residues. Germline-derived CDR1 and CDR2 are SGHNT and YYREEE (reference sequence). The ends lost 0 bases at V and 1 base at J; junction bases unmatched: 5. CDR3 in DNA: TGTGCCAGCAGCTTGGGTCTAGCGGAAGGCACAGATACGCAGTATTTT. Residues: CASSLGLAEGTDTQYF.

This clone was observed a few times. The chain has TRBV9 and TRBJ2-3, with 9 bases fitting TRBD2. V lost 0 bases to trimming and J lost 6 bases; unmatched junction nucleotides: 11. CDR1 and CDR2 from the germline V gene are SGDLS and YYNGEE. The CDR3 length is 17 residues. The CDR3 here is CASSVGLAGGPLDTQYF. The DNA for the CDR3 is TGTGCCAGCAGCGTAGGTTTGGCGGGGGGGCCGTTGGATACGCAGTATTTT.

The rearrangement joins TRBV27 to TRBJ2-1, with 10 bases aligning to TRBD2. CDR3 length: 16 residues. The germline V gene has CDR1 MNHEY and CDR2 SMNVEV (reference sequence). J lost 4 bases, V lost 2 bases, and 5 bases had no gene match. CDR3 coding DNA: TGTGCCAGCAGTTTAGGGACTAGCGCCCGATACAATGAGCAGTTCTTC. Its protein is CASSLGTSARYNEQFF.

The chain employs TRBV5-6 and TRBJ1-2; D unclear. CDR1 and CDR2 (germline): SGHDT, YYEEEE. The V and J ends lost 4 bases and 7 bases respectively, with 17 bases between them. The CDR3 consists of 14 residues. DNA of the CDR3: TGTGCCAGCAGCCCTGGTAGGAGGGAGGGTGGCTACACCTTC. Protein sequence: CASSPGRREGGYTF.

This chain links TRBV9 with TRBJ2-7, with D perhaps TRBD2 (6 bases). Per germline, CDR1 SGDLS and CDR2 YYNGEE. The CDR3 loop spans 15 amino acids. V lost 0 bases to trimming and J lost 3 bases, with 13 bases between them. The CDR3 loop reads CASSVGGGNRYEQYF. For the CDR3, the DNA is TGTGCCAGCAGCGTAGGAGGAGGGAACCGCTACGAGCAGTACTTC.

The chain couples TRBV4-1 to TRBJ2-7; 10 positions agree with TRBD2. V trimming: 2 bases; J trimming: 3 bases; junction bases outside the gene matches: 4. The germline V gene encodes CDR1 MGHRA and CDR2 YSYEKL. This CDR3 comprises 15 residues. This CDR3 reads CASSQSSGGYYEQYF. The CDR3 coding sequence is TGCGCCAGCAGCCAATCTAGCGGGGGATACTACGAGCAGTACTTC.

The chain is built from TRBV25-1 and TRBJ1-4; tentative D call: TRBD1 (5 bases). CDR3 length: 14 residues. CDR1 is MGHDK, CDR2 SYGVNS, per germline. Trimming took 1 base from V and 4 from J, leaving 7 bases between them. The CDR3 spells CASSEFGGNEKLFF. CDR3 DNA sequence: TGTGCCAGCAGTGAATTCGGGGGTAATGAAAAACTGTTTTTT.

Turning to this clone: The same CDR3 can be traced to other DNA sequences in this sample. The V and J genes are TRBV18 and TRBJ1-2, with D perhaps TRBD1 (5 bases). Trimming took 0 bases from V and 5 from J, leaving 7 bases between them. In germline, CDR1 is KGHSH, CDR2 LQKENI. This CDR3 is built from 13 residues. CDR3 amino acids: CASSPPGAYGYTF. As DNA, the CDR3 is TGTGCCAGCTCACCACCAGGGGCTTATGGCTACACCTTC.

This chain connects TRBV5-1 to TRBJ1-4, with D hard to call. The CDR3 sequence is 15 residues long. CDR1 and CDR2 from the germline V gene are SGHRS and YFSETQ. V gave up 4 bases and J gave up 5 bases, with 15 bases separating them. The CDR3 here is CASSTDTGLNEKLFF. The CDR3 region has the DNA TGCGCCAGCAGCACTGACACTGGCTTAAATGAAAAACTGTTTTTT.